Listed here are 17 T cell receptor beta chains from one sample, sequenced in a study of cytomegalovirus exposure and HLA in healthy donors (dated by TCRdb to 2017 to 2019). Library creation used the immunoSEQ multiplex PCR assay. The multiplex PCR relied on a mix of 60 forward primers for TCR Vbeta segments and 13 reverse primers for TCR Jbeta segments. Sourced from immuneACCESS, this table was stored by TCRdb with only in-frame sequences that have V and J called. A share of the clones is absent; for the studies checked, an unresolved V gene accounts for under half, and the remainder has no known explanation. This sample's records show some 120,000 clones. Less than 4.5% of the sample is in the top ten clones. The sequenced material came from PBMCs. All receptors come from a man between 18 and 29 years old in good health and CMV-seronegative.

The J gene is TRBJ1-3, the V gene TRBV28; D remains ambiguous. This CDR3 comprises 13 residues. CDR1 and CDR2 from the germline V gene are MDHEN and SYDVKM. The ends were cut back, 3 bases at V and 2 bases at J, with 5 bases in the middle. CDR3 nucleotides: TGTGCCAGCAGTTTGAGCACTGGAAACACCATATATTTT. As protein: CASSLSTGNTIYF.

The chain is built from TRBV7-9 and TRBJ1-4; D is undetermined. The ends were cut back, 4 bases at V and 4 bases at J, with 10 bases in the middle. CDR3 size: 14 residues. Germline CDR1 SEHNR, CDR2 FQNEAQ (reference sequence). For the CDR3, the DNA is TGTGCCAGCAGCTCCCGGGTTAGTAATGAAAAACTGTTTTTT. The encoded protein is CASSSRVSNEKLFF.

The chain joins TRBV19 to TRBJ1-3; no firm D call. The CDR3 consists of 14 residues. Trimming removed 2 bases from V and 3 bases from J, with 8 bases in between. In germline, CDR1 is LNHDA, CDR2 SQIVND (reference sequence). DNA of the CDR3: TGTGCCAGTAGTATAAAACTCTTTGGAAACACCATATATTTT. Its translation is CASSIKLFGNTIYF.

The rearrangement uses TRBV5-1 and TRBJ1-6, with TRBD1 as a possible D gene (5 bases). The CDR3 contains 15 residues. Trimming took 5 bases from V and 7 from J, leaving 16 bases between them. Germline lookup yields CDR1 SGHRS and CDR2 YFSETQ. CDR3 protein: CASSWGERGNSPLHF. The CDR3 DNA reads as TGCGCCAGCAGTTGGGGGGAACGGGGCAATTCACCCCTCCACTTT.

This chain links TRBV7-9 with TRBJ2-2; TRBD2 matches at 7 bases. The CDR3 loop spans 15 amino acids. Looked up from germline, CDR1 is SEHNR and CDR2 is FQNEAQ (reference sequence). Losses at the gene ends were 5 bases for V and 0 bases for J; bases not matched to a gene: 3. CDR3 loop: CASSVSGTNTGELFF. CDR3 coding DNA: TGTGCCAGCAGCGTGAGCGGGACGAACACCGGGGAGCTGTTTTTT.

J is TRBJ2-4 and V is TRBV19; D might be TRBD2 (7 bases). V gave up 4 bases and J gave up 5 bases, with 24 bases separating them. CDR1 and CDR2 from the germline V gene are LNHDA and SQIVND (reference sequence). This CDR3 is built from 18 residues. CDR3 sequence: CASSTMGGARWVQNIQYF. The CDR3 bases are TGTGCCAGTAGTACCATGGGGGGGGCACGGTGGGTTCAAAACATTCAGTACTTC.

V and J are TRBV19 and TRBJ1-1; 9 bases match TRBD1. CDR1 and CDR2 from the germline V gene are LNHDA and SQIVND (reference sequence). The CDR3 has 15 amino acids. Trimming at V came to 3 bases and at J to 3 bases, leaving 5 bases not matched to a gene. In DNA, the CDR3 is TGTGCCAGTAGTATGAGGAGGACAGGGGACACTGAAGCTTTCTTT. It is translated as CASSMRRTGDTEAFF.

The chain employs TRBV11-2 and TRBJ2-1; 13 bases agree with TRBD2. V was clipped by 4 bases and J by 9 bases; unmatched bases: 9. CDR3 length: 16 residues. Germline values: CDR1 SGHAT, CDR2 FQNNGV. The CDR3 reads CASSSTTSGGAGEQFF. In DNA, the CDR3 is TGTGCCAGCAGCTCTACCACTAGCGGGGGGGCGGGTGAGCAGTTCTTC.

The chain employs TRBV11-2 and TRBJ1-1, with 8 bases lining up with TRBD1. Trimming at V came to 4 bases and at J to 6 bases, leaving 7 bases not matched to a gene. The CDR3 totals 14 residues. CDR1 is SGHAT and CDR2 is FQNNGV in the germline V gene. CDR3 coding DNA: TGTGCCAGCAGCTCCCGACAGGGGATGGCTGAAGCTTTCTTT. Translated, it gives CASSSRQGMAEAFF.

CDR3 in amino acids: CASSRGQDQPQHF. CDR3 nucleotides: TGTGCCAGCAGCCGCGGACAGGATCAGCCCCAGCATTTT. The V and J genes are TRBV6-6 and TRBJ1-5; 7 positions agree with TRBD1. The junction had 4 bases not matched to a gene; V was cut back by 6 bases and J by 5 bases. The CDR3 has 13 residues. Per germline, CDR1 MNHNY and CDR2 SVGAGI (reference sequence).

The chain carries TRBV9 and TRBJ1-3, with TRBD2 matching over 13 bases. The J call may be in error: the DNA end matches TRBJ2-2 better. Germline-derived CDR1 and CDR2 are SGDLS and YYNGEE. The CDR3 has 17 amino acids. DNA of the CDR3: TGTGCCAGCAGCGTAGCTCAGGGACTAGCGGGGACCGGGGAGCTGTTTTTT. This codes for CASSVAQGLAGTGELFF.

The chain joins TRBV5-6 to TRBJ2-5; D is ambiguous. The V end was cut by 2 bases, the J end by 2 bases, with 10 bases between. The germline CDR1 and CDR2 sequences are SGHDT and YYEEEE. The CDR3 consists of 14 residues. The CDR3 nucleotides are TGTGCCAGCAGCTTTTCAGGTGGGCAAGAGACCCAGTACTTC. Its protein product is CASSFSGGQETQYF.

Concerning this clone: This same CDR3 is encoded by further DNA sequences in the sample. The chain recombines TRBV6-1 with TRBJ1-4; D not certain. The length of the CDR3 is 13 residues. V gave up 4 bases and J gave up 8 bases, with 11 bases separating them. Germline loops: CDR1 MNHNS, CDR2 SASEGT. The CDR3, as DNA: TGTGCCAGCAGTGTGGAACGAGGGGAAAAACTGTTTTTT. It codes for CASSVERGEKLFF.

This chain joins TRBV9 and TRBJ2-4, with TRBD1 identical over 8 bases. Trimming removed 3 bases from V and 7 bases from J; junction bases left unmatched: 3. Germline-derived CDR1 and CDR2 are SGDLS and YYNGEE. The CDR3 is 13 amino acids. The CDR3 loop reads CASSATGANIQYF. DNA of the CDR3: TGTGCCAGCAGCGCGACAGGGGCGAACATTCAGTACTTC.

The chain links TRBV6-6 to TRBJ2-3; 12 nucleotides align to TRBD2. V lost 4 bases to trimming and J lost 4 bases; unmatched junction nucleotides: 6. This CDR3 comprises 16 residues. Germline loops: CDR1 MNHNY, CDR2 SVGAGI (reference sequence). CDR3 nucleotide sequence: TGTGCCAGCAGTTCTTCTAGCGGGGGGGTTCCAGATACGCAGTATTTT. Protein sequence: CASSSSSGGVPDTQYF.

Here the CDR3 reads CASSDIQGFEKLFF. The CDR3 DNA reads TGTGCCAGCAGTGATATACAGGGTTTTGAAAAACTGTTTTTT. This rearrangement joins TRBV2 to TRBJ1-4; D perhaps matches TRBD1 (6 bases). The CDR3 runs to 14 residues. Trimming shortened V by 3 bases and J by 7 bases, and 12 bases separated the two germline ends. From germline, CDR1 is SNHLY and CDR2 FYNNEI.

V is TRBV6-1 and J is TRBJ1-1; no clear D. The germline V gene has CDR1 MNHNS and CDR2 SASEGT. Trimming took 1 base from V and 5 from J, leaving 8 bases between them. The CDR3 has 13 amino acids. The CDR3 DNA sequence: TGTGCCAGCAGTGAAGACGGGTGGACTGAAGCTTTCTTT. This translates into CASSEDGWTEAFF.